The 17 T cell receptor beta chains given below trace back to one sample, sequenced in a study of cytomegalovirus exposure and HLA in healthy donors. Repertoires were generated with immunoSEQ multiplex PCR, while TCRdb's copy carries only in-frame clones and drops some. This table holds approximately 53,000 clones, roughly 92% found once. The sample comprised PBMCs. These receptors were obtained from a man in his late teens or twenties in good health and CMV-seronegative.

The chain has TRBV10-3 and TRBJ2-7; 7 nucleotides agree with TRBD1. CDR1 ENHRY and CDR2 SYGVKD come from the germline V gene. Trimming took 2 bases from V and 2 from J; bases not matched to a gene: 12. The CDR3 is 17 residues long. Written as DNA, the CDR3 is TGTGCCATCAGTGAGCCGCTTGACAGGGTAGGTCCCTACGAGCAGTACTTC. Its translation is CAISEPLDRVGPYEQYF.

The chain combines TRBV23-1 with TRBJ2-7; 7 bases align to TRBD2. TRBV23-1 is flagged as an ORF with uncertain function. There are 16 residues in the CDR3. V was clipped by 3 bases and J by 2 bases; unmatched bases: 10. The CDR3 spells CASSHPKRDCTYEQYF. The DNA for the CDR3 is TGCGCCAGCAGTCACCCGAAGCGGGATTGTACCTACGAGCAGTACTTC.

This rearrangement joins TRBV5-6 to TRBJ2-7; possibly TRBD2 for D (5 bases). This CDR3 spans 16 amino acids. Trimming left V 1 base short and J 7 bases short, with 21 bases between. Per germline, CDR1 SGHDT and CDR2 YYEEEE. CDR3 residues: CASSLWRVMGSGEQYF. The CDR3 DNA reads as TGTGCCAGCAGCTTGTGGCGGGTAATGGGGTCGGGAGAGCAGTACTTC. Full variable domain (remainder filled in from reference TRBV5-6 and TRBJ2-7): DAGVTQSPTHLIKTRGQQVTLRCSPKSGHDTVSWYQQALGQGPQFIFQYYEEEERQRGNFPDRFSGHQFPNYSSELNVNALLLGDSALYLCASSLWRVMGSGEQYFGPGTRLTVT.

The chain has TRBV4-1 and TRBJ2-7; possible D gene TRBD2, 6 bases. This CDR3 is 14 amino acids long. Trimming stripped 1 base from V and 4 bases from J, with 11 bases between. Germline CDR1 MGHRA, CDR2 YSYEKL. CDR3 coding DNA: TGCGCCAGCAGCCAAGGTGCAGGGAGGTACGAGCAGTACTTC. Residues: CASSQGAGRYEQYF.

The chain couples TRBV5-4 to TRBJ2-5, with 7 bases aligning to TRBD1. The germline CDR1 and CDR2 sequences are SGHNT and YYREEE (reference sequence). The J segment lost 5 bases and the V segment lost 3 bases, leaving 10 bases of the junction unmatched. The CDR3 totals 15 residues. CDR3 in DNA: TGTGCCAGCAGCTCTCGACAGGGTACGAGGGAGACCCAGTACTTC. This translates into CASSSRQGTRETQYF.

This clone was found once. The chain carries TRBV19 and TRBJ2-7; 9 bases agree with TRBD2. Germline CDR1 reads LNHDA; CDR2 reads SQIVND (reference sequence). This CDR3 spans 15 amino acids. J was trimmed by 3 bases and V by 6 bases; bases with no gene match: 9. This CDR3 is CASRMSGGPIYEQYF. The CDR3 DNA sequence: TGTGCCAGTAGGATGAGCGGGGGGCCCATCTACGAGCAGTACTTC.

The chain recombines TRBV7-6 with TRBJ2-1, with 12 bases fitting TRBD2. Germline V gives CDR1 SGHVS, CDR2 FNYEAQ. The CDR3 is made up of 20 amino acids. J gave up 0 bases and V 4 bases, and 13 bases lay outside the gene matches. The CDR3 nucleotides are TGTGCCAGCAGCTACAACCCGGGACTAGCGGGTCGAAGCTCCTACAATGAGCAGTTCTTC. Encoded protein: CASSYNPGLAGRSSYNEQFF. Based on the CDR3 plus reference TRBV7-6 and TRBJ2-1, the full variable domain is GAGVSQSPRYKVTKRGQDVALRCDPISGHVSLYWYRQALGQGPEFLTYFNYEAQQDKSGLPNDRFSAERPEGSISTLTIQRTEQRDSAMYRCASSYNPGLAGRSSYNEQFFGPGTRLTVL.

J is TRBJ2-1 and V is TRBV7-3; 10 nucleotides line up with TRBD1. The V and J ends lost 0 bases and 8 bases, in that order; junction bases with no gene match: 7. The CDR3 totals 16 residues. CDR1 SGHTA and CDR2 FQGTGA come from the germline V gene. The CDR3 nucleotides read TGTGCCAGCAGCTTAACCGGGACAGGGGTAACGGATGAGCAGTTCTTC. The encoded protein is CASSLTGTGVTDEQFF.

This clone has only a few counts. The V gene is TRBV6-1, the J gene TRBJ2-3; TRBD2 aligns across 8 bases. Per the germline V gene, CDR1 is MNHNS and CDR2 is SASEGT. Trimming removed 3 bases from V and 4 bases from J; junction bases left unmatched: 6. The CDR3 has 15 amino acids. CDR3 region: CASSDRAGAPDTQYF. CDR3 nucleotide sequence: TGTGCCAGCAGTGATCGAGCGGGAGCACCAGATACGCAGTATTTT.

The V and J genes are TRBV28 and TRBJ2-7; 9 nucleotides agree with TRBD2. This CDR3 has 14 amino acids. In germline, CDR1 is MDHEN, CDR2 SYDVKM. With V trimmed by 6 bases and J by 1 base, 4 bases remained unmatched. The CDR3 sequence: CASSEAGGSYEQYF. CDR3 coding DNA: TGTGCCAGCAGCGAAGCGGGAGGTTCCTACGAGCAGTACTTC.

This sequence joins TRBV11-1 and TRBJ2-1, with 8 bases matching TRBD2. CDR1 is SGHAT, CDR2 FQDESV, per germline (reference sequence). V gave up 5 bases and J gave up 0 bases; unmatched junction bases: 6. The CDR3 contains 16 residues. In nucleotides, the CDR3 is TGTGCCAGCAGCCGGGGGGGGGATTCCTCCTACAATGAGCAGTTCTTC. Its translation: CASSRGGDSSYNEQFF.

The chain is built from TRBV7-2 and TRBJ1-5; D perhaps matches TRBD1 (6 bases). The germline V gene encodes CDR1 SGHTA and CDR2 FQGNSA. Trimming shortened V by 1 base and J by 0 bases, and 10 bases separated the two germline ends. The CDR3 runs to 16 residues. The CDR3 nucleotides read TGTGCCAGCAGCTTAGACAGGGAATATAGCAATCAGCCCCAGCATTTT. Residues: CASSLDREYSNQPQHF.

This clone was detected only once. V and J are TRBV11-2 and TRBJ2-3; D is unclear. CDR3 length: 15 amino acids. The germline V and J ends were trimmed by 2 bases and 3 bases, with 12 bases remaining between them. Germline V gives CDR1 SGHAT, CDR2 FQNNGV. The CDR3 loop reads CASSLIISLTDTQYF. The CDR3 region has the DNA TGTGCCAGCAGCTTAATTATAAGCTTAACAGATACGCAGTATTTT.

This chain uses TRBV7-3 with TRBJ2-3; TRBD2 matches 11 bases. V gave up 4 bases and J gave up 1 base; unmatched junction bases: 1. The length of the CDR3 is 15 residues. Germline V gene sequence: CDR1 SGHTA, CDR2 FQGTGA. CDR3 region: CASSSTSGGTDTQYF. DNA for the CDR3: TGTGCCAGCAGCTCGACTAGCGGGGGCACAGATACGCAGTATTTT.

The genes are TRBV27 and TRBJ2-3, with TRBD2 matching over 11 bases. The CDR3 spans 15 residues. The germline gives CDR1 MNHEY, CDR2 SMNVEV (reference sequence). The V gene end was trimmed by 6 bases and the J gene end by 4 bases; junction bases not matched to a gene: 6. The CDR3 coding sequence is TGTGCCAGCAGGGGGGTAGCGGGAGGGTCAGATACGCAGTATTTT. This sequence encodes CASRGVAGGSDTQYF.

The chain employs TRBV6-1 and TRBJ2-7; D remains unclear. This CDR3 comprises 13 residues. Germline V gives CDR1 MNHNS, CDR2 SASEGT. The ends were cut back, 3 bases at V and 8 bases at J, with 14 bases in the middle. In DNA, the CDR3 is TGTGCCAGCAGTGATTGGCAGGCGACACAGCAGTACTTC. Residues: CASSDWQATQQYF.

The chain carries TRBV4-3 and TRBJ2-5; tentative D call: TRBD2 (6 bases). V was shortened by 0 bases and J by 4 bases, with 15 bases between the two germline ends. In germline, CDR1 is LGHNA, CDR2 YSLEER. The CDR3 runs to 16 residues. CDR3: CASSQDSRRGIETQYF. CDR3 DNA: TGCGCCAGCAGCCAAGATTCGCGGAGGGGCATAGAGACCCAGTACTTC.